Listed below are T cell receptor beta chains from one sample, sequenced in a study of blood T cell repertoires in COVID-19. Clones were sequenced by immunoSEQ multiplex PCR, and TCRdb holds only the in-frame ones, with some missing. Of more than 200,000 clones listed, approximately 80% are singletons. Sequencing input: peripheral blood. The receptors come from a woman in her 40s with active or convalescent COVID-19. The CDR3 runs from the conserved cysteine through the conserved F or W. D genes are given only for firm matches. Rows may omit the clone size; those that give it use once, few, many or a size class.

CASSQVGAQDGYTF | TGTGCCAGCAGCCAAGTTGGGGCGCAGGATGGCTACACCTTC | TRBJ1-2 | - | TRBV3-1/TRBV3-2 | -
CASSLTGRNQPQHF | TGTGCCAGCAGTTTGACAGGGCGAAATCAGCCCCAGCATTTT | TRBJ1-5 | TRBD1 | TRBV28 | -
CASSPRQGLTEAFF | TGTGCCAGCAGCCCACGACAGGGGCTCACTGAAGCTTTCTTT | TRBJ1-1 | TRBD1 | TRBV9 | -
CASSLGATYGYTF | TGTGCCAGCAGTTTGGGCGCAACTTATGGCTACACCTTC | TRBJ1-2 | - | TRBV12-3/TRBV12-4 | few
CASSLQGLSYEQYF | TGTGCCAGCAGCTTGCAGGGTCTCTCCTACGAGCAGTACTTC | TRBJ2-7 | - | TRBV5-5 | once
CASSLGQGEDGYTF | TGCGCCAGCAGCTTGGGACAGGGGGAGGATGGCTACACCTTC | TRBJ1-2 | TRBD1 | TRBV5-1 | -
CASSQGQGHEKLFF | TGTGCCAGCAGCCAAGGACAGGGTCATGAAAAACTGTTTTTT | TRBJ1-4 | TRBD1 | TRBV3-1/TRBV3-2 | -
CASSMTTRDWGNIQYF | TGTGCCAGTAGTATGACCACACGGGACTGGGGAAACATTCAGTACTTC | TRBJ2-4 | - | TRBV19 | -
CASSLGQGWYEQYF | TGTGCCAGCTCCCTTGGACAGGGGTGGTACGAGCAGTACTTC | TRBJ2-7 | TRBD1 | TRBV18 | -
CASSPDRGDEKLFF | TGTGCCAGCAGCCCGGACAGGGGCGATGAAAAACTGTTTTTT | TRBJ1-4 | TRBD1 | TRBV5-4 | -
CASSSDRVNQPQHF | TGTGCCAGCAGTTCCGACAGGGTCAATCAGCCCCAGCATTTT | TRBJ1-5 | TRBD1 | TRBV27 | -
CASSLGGTPLSNSPLHF | TGTGCCAGCAGTTTGGGGGGGACACCCCTTTCGAATTCACCCCTCCACTTT | TRBJ1-6 | - | TRBV27 | -
CASSQRLTGTGRGYTF | TGTGCCAGCAGTCAACGCTTAACCGGGACAGGGAGGGGCTACACCTTC | TRBJ1-2 | TRBD1 | TRBV6-6 | -
CASRVGQLNTEAFF | TGTGCCAGCAGGGTGGGACAGCTCAACACTGAAGCTTTCTTT | TRBJ1-1 | TRBD1 | TRBV27 | -
CASSVDGVNTEAFF | TGTGCCAGCAGCGTAGACGGGGTCAACACTGAAGCTTTCTTT | TRBJ1-1 | - | TRBV9 | few
CASSPPLAAGGNTDTQYF | TGTGCCAGCAGCCCTCCCCTAGCGGCGGGAGGGAACACAGATACGCAGTATTTT | TRBJ2-3 | TRBD2 | TRBV7-9 | -
CASRKLTGGFNYGYTF | TGTGCCAGCAGAAAACTGACAGGGGGATTTAACTATGGCTACACCTTC | TRBJ1-2 | TRBD1 | TRBV3-1/TRBV3-2 | -
CASSEGTYSNQPQHF | TGTGCCAGCAGCGAAGGGACTTATAGCAATCAGCCCCAGCATTTT | TRBJ1-5 | - | TRBV3-1/TRBV3-2 | -
CASSSGQGADTQYF | TGTGCCAGCAGCTCCGGACAGGGGGCGGATACGCAGTATTTT | TRBJ2-3 | TRBD1 | TRBV5-4 | few
CASSLDRGNTEAFF | TGCGCCAGCAGCTTGGACAGGGGGAACACTGAAGCTTTCTTT | TRBJ1-1 | TRBD1 | TRBV5-1 | -
CASSLAGTGSRYYGYTF | TGTGCCAGCAGCTTGGCCGGGACAGGGTCTCGGTACTATGGCTACACCTTC | TRBJ1-2 | TRBD1 | TRBV5-5 | -
CASSPTAGGSTDTQYF | TGCGCCAGCAGCCCGACAGCGGGGGGGAGCACAGATACGCAGTATTTT | TRBJ2-3 | TRBD2 | TRBV5-1 | -
CASSESLAVVDEQFF | TGCGCCAGCAGTGAGTCGTTAGCCGTGGTGGATGAGCAGTTCTTC | TRBJ2-1 | - | TRBV10-2 | -
CASSLGGTDTQYF | TGTGCCAGCAGCTTGGGCGGGACAGATACGCAGTATTTT | TRBJ2-3 | - | TRBV7-8 | -
CSVGVTGQGRELFF | TGCAGCGTCGGAGTAACAGGGCAGGGAAGGGAGCTGTTTTTT | TRBJ2-2 | - | TRBV29-1 | few
CASSPSSGGAVNTQYF | TGTGCCAGCAGCCCTTCTAGCGGGGGGGCCGTAAATACGCAGTATTTT | TRBJ2-3 | TRBD2 | TRBV7-6 | many
CASSLGQGAYNEQFF | TGCGCCAGCAGCTTGGGACAGGGGGCCTACAATGAGCAGTTCTTC | TRBJ2-1 | TRBD1 | TRBV5-1 | -
CASSLAGNTEAFF | TGCGCCAGCAGCTTGGCAGGGAACACTGAAGCTTTCTTT | TRBJ1-1 | - | TRBV5-1 | -
CASSETGTQQETQYF | TGTGCCAGCAGTGAGACTGGGACACAACAAGAGACCCAGTACTTC | TRBJ2-5 | - | TRBV6-1 | few
CASSQVGSGANVLTF | TGCGCCAGCAGCCAAGTTGGGAGTGGGGCCAACGTCCTGACTTTC | TRBJ2-6 | - | TRBV4-1 | -
CASSSGLWNTGELFF | TGTGCCAGCAGCTCCGGACTATGGAACACCGGGGAGCTGTTTTTT | TRBJ2-2 | - | TRBV7-9 | -
CASALKVEAFF | TGTGCCAGCGCACTAAAGGTTGAAGCTTTCTTT | TRBJ1-1 | - | TRBV2 | -
CASSQTGGLGYTF | TGTGCCAGCAGCCAAACAGGGGGACTTGGCTACACCTTC | TRBJ1-2 | TRBD1 | TRBV3-1/TRBV3-2 | few
CASSWEVRGSGANVLTF | TGCGCCAGCAGCTGGGAGGTGAGGGGTTCTGGGGCCAACGTCCTGACTTTC | TRBJ2-6 | - | TRBV5-1 | -
CASCRDSSNTEAFF | TGTGCCAGCTGCCGGGACAGTTCGAACACTGAAGCTTTCTTT | TRBJ1-1 | TRBD1 | TRBV6-5 | few
CASSPGGAFDTQYF | TGTGCCAGCAGTCCGGGTGGGGCATTCGATACGCAGTATTTT | TRBJ2-3 | - | TRBV28 | -